A selection of T cell receptor beta chains follows, all from one sample in a study of PD-1 blockade in classical Hodgkin lymphoma. Profiled with immunoSEQ multiplex PCR; TCRdb holds only in-frame clones, not every one. The data show over 15,000 clones, around 90% seen once. The source material was peripheral blood mononuclear cells (PBMCs). Receptors were obtained from a human donor with classical Hodgkin lymphoma. Both conserved end residues are part of each CDR3. The D gene is left open where the match is weak. Clone size is not always given. Where it is, it says once, few, many or a class for expanded clones.

j_gene,d_gene,v_gene,abundance,CDR3nt,CDR3aa
TRBJ1-1,TRBD1,TRBV25-1,-,TGTGCCACACAGGGGGCGAACACTGAAGCTTTCTTT,CATQGANTEAFF
TRBJ2-3,-,TRBV7-2,-,TGTGCCAGCAGCCCGAGGGGGACTCTGCCAGATACGCAGTATTTT,CASSPRGTLPDTQYF
TRBJ2-7,-,TRBV25-1,-,TGTGCCAGCAGTCCGGAGAGCTCCTACGAGCAGTACTTC,CASSPESSYEQYF
TRBJ2-7,TRBD2,TRBV6-5,-,TGTGCCAGCAGTTACGAGGCGGGAGGGTCTTACGAGCAGTACTTC,CASSYEAGGSYEQYF
TRBJ2-2,-,TRBV5-6,-,TGTGCCAGCAGCCGAGGGGACTTCAACACCGGGGAGCTGTTTTTT,CASSRGDFNTGELFF
TRBJ2-3,-,TRBV25-1,-,TGTGCCAGCACCCAGTCGGTGGACAGTACTAGCACAGATACGCAGTATTTT,CASTQSVDSTSTDTQYF
TRBJ2-2,-,TRBV6-6,-,TGTGCCAGCAGTTACAGGCAGCTCACCGGGGAGCTGTTTTTT,CASSYRQLTGELFF
TRBJ2-1,-,TRBV11-1,-,TGTGCCAGCAGCCCTCCCGGGACACGCAACAATGAGCAGTTCTTC,CASSPPGTRNNEQFF
TRBJ2-2,-,TRBV5-6,-,TGTGCCAGCAGCTCCCCGTTGAGGGCCACCGGGGAGCTGTTTTTT,CASSSPLRATGELFF
TRBJ1-2,TRBD1,TRBV19,-,TGTGCCAGTAGTATAGATTGGCCCAAGACAGGGGCTGGCTACACCTTC,CASSIDWPKTGAGYTF
TRBJ1-2,TRBD1,TRBV28,-,TGTGCCAGCAGTTCCGGGACAGGGGGGGGCTATGGCTACACCTTC,CASSSGTGGGYGYTF
TRBJ1-2,-,TRBV28,-,TGTGCCAGCAGTTTAAAAGGGTGGCCCTATGGCTACACCTTC,CASSLKGWPYGYTF
TRBJ1-4,-,TRBV25-1,-,TGTGCCAGCAGTGAATCCCCCCTCACAAGACCAACTAATGAAAAACTGTTTTTT,CASSESPLTRPTNEKLFF
TRBJ2-4,-,TRBV27,-,TGTGCCAGCAGCTCTACAGGGTGGGGGATAGCCAAAAACATTCAGTACTTC,CASSSTGWGIAKNIQYF
TRBJ2-3,TRBD2,TRBV10-2,-,TGCGCCAGCAGTGTGGCTAGCGGGTCCTCCGGGACAGATACGCAGTATTTT,CASSVASGSSGTDTQYF
TRBJ2-1,-,TRBV15,once,TGTGCCACCAGCAGAGATCGACTAGTGCATGGGTATGAGCAGTTCTTC,CATSRDRLVHGYEQFF
TRBJ1-1,-,TRBV7-6,-,TGTGCCAGCAGGAGGACGGGGAACACTGAAGCTTTCTTT,CASRRTGNTEAFF
TRBJ1-4,-,TRBV6-4,-,TGTGCCAGCAGTGACGGAGGCCTACTGTTTTTT,CASSDGGLLFF
TRBJ1-6,TRBD1,TRBV11-2,-,TGTGCCAGCAGGGGACAGGGAAGCTCACCCCTCCACTTT,CASRGQGSSPLHF
TRBJ1-1,-,TRBV13,once,TGTGCCAGCAGCTTATTTTTAAGGGGCGTGAACACTGAAGCTTTCTTT,CASSLFLRGVNTEAFF
TRBJ2-7,TRBD1,TRBV2,-,TGTGCCAGCAGTTGGGACAGGGAGCTGTACTTC,CASSWDRELYF
TRBJ2-1,-,TRBV5-1,once,TGCGCCAGCAGCTTGTTTAGCGAGACCTACAGCTCCTACAATGAGCAGTTCTTC,CASSLFSETYSSYNEQFF
TRBJ1-5,-,TRBV6-1,-,TGTGCCAGCAGCGCAGACAGCAATCAGCCCCAGCATTTT,CASSADSNQPQHF
TRBJ1-1,-,TRBV11-1,-,TGTGCCAGCAGCTTACTGGGGGACACGAACACTGAAGCTTTCTTT,CASSLLGDTNTEAFF
TRBJ1-5,TRBD1,TRBV11-2,-,TGTGCCAGCAGCCTCCGGGACAGTCCCATGATGGTCCAGCATTTT,CASSLRDSPMMVQHF
TRBJ1-4,TRBD1,TRBV19,once,TGTGCCAGTAGTATATTGGGGACAGGGAATGAAAAACTGTTTTTT,CASSILGTGNEKLFF
TRBJ2-2,-,TRBV11-3,-,TGTGCCAGCAGTCTTACGGTCACCGGGGAGCTGTTTTTT,CASSLTVTGELFF
TRBJ1-4,TRBD1,TRBV19,-,TGTGCCAGTAGTACAGGGGGCTCCAATGAAAAACTGTTTTTT,CASSTGGSNEKLFF
TRBJ2-2,TRBD2,TRBV5-6,once,TGTGCCAGCAGCTTTGGTACTAGCGCCGGGGAGCTGTTTTTT,CASSFGTSAGELFF
TRBJ2-1,-,TRBV7-2,-,TGTGCCAGCAGCTATAGGGGAGGCGGCGGAGGAAGCATTCTGAATGAGCAGTTCTTC,CASSYRGGGGGSILNEQFF
TRBJ2-3,TRBD2,TRBV7-8,once,TGTGCCAGCAGCCCAACCCGAGGACTAGCGGGAGCAGATACGCAGTATTTT,CASSPTRGLAGADTQYF
TRBJ1-5,-,TRBV30,-,TGTGCCTGGAGAGCCGGGTTTAGCAATCAGCCCCAGCATTTT,CAWRAGFSNQPQHF
TRBJ1-5,-,TRBV18,-,TGTGCCAGCTCACCATCGTCCACCGGGGATGGCAATCAGCCCCAGCATTTT,CASSPSSTGDGNQPQHF
TRBJ2-5,-,TRBV15,-,TGTGCCACCAGCAGAGAGCGCTTGATGGGCCAGTACTTC,CATSRERLMGQYF
TRBJ2-2,-,TRBV12-1,-,TGTGCCAGCAGCCGGTTTGGGGTGAAGCGGAATTACACCGGGGAGCTGTTTTTT,CASSRFGVKRNYTGELFF
TRBJ2-1,-,TRBV2,-,TGTGCCAGCCGGGACTTCTCCTACAATGAGCAGTTCTTC,CASRDFSYNEQFF
TRBJ2-2,-,TRBV6-4,-,TGTGCCAGCAGTGACTCGGCTAGCGCGGGCGGGGAGCTGTTTTTT,CASSDSASAGGELFF
TRBJ2-1,-,TRBV28,-,TGTGCCAGCAGTGCCCACGGGTCAGGGGGGTTTTCAAGCTCCTACAATGAGCAGTTCTTC,CASSAHGSGGFSSSYNEQFF
TRBJ2-2,TRBD2,TRBV6-4,-,TGTGCCAGCAGCCCTAGCGGGAGTCACACCGGGGAGCTGTTTTTT,CASSPSGSHTGELFF
TRBJ2-1,TRBD2,TRBV7-2,-,TGTGCCAGCAGCTTAGGATGGGGGACTAGCGGGAGAGGGAATGAGCAGTTCTTC,CASSLGWGTSGRGNEQFF
TRBJ2-1,-,TRBV7-9,-,TGTGCCAGCATCCTCGGGGGGCTCAGCTACAATGAGCAGTTCTTC,CASILGGLSYNEQFF
TRBJ1-4,TRBD1,TRBV27,-,TGTGCCAGCAGTTTAGAGGGGGCTCTCTCGAATGAAAAACTGTTTTTT,CASSLEGALSNEKLFF
TRBJ2-2,-,TRBV6-4,-,TGTGCCAGCAGTGACTCTAGCACCGGGGAGCTGTTTTTT,CASSDSSTGELFF
TRBJ2-5,TRBD1,TRBV25-1,-,TGTGCCAGCAGTGAGGGGACAGGACAAGGGGAGACCCAGTACTTC,CASSEGTGQGETQYF
TRBJ2-2,-,TRBV19,-,TGTGCCAGTAGTTCTAGGGGGACCAACACCGGGGAGCTGTTTTTT,CASSSRGTNTGELFF
TRBJ2-3,-,TRBV19,-,TGTGCCAGTAGTTCCCCCGGGACCTCTTTCACAGATACGCAGTATTTT,CASSSPGTSFTDTQYF
TRBJ2-7,-,TRBV9,few,TGTGCCAGCAGTGGGGGGTTAGGGTTGTACGAGCAGTACTTC,CASSGGLGLYEQYF
TRBJ1-2,-,TRBV29-1,-,TGCAGCGGAACAGGTGGGGGATATGGCTACACCTTC,CSGTGGGYGYTF
TRBJ1-5,-,TRBV4-1,-,TGCGCCAGCAGCGGACAGACCGGGGTCTCTCCCCAGCATTTT,CASSGQTGVSPQHF
TRBJ2-6,-,TRBV6-4,-,TGTGCCAGCAGTGGTAACAGACAGTCTGGGGCCAACGTCCTGACTTTC,CASSGNRQSGANVLTF
TRBJ1-2,-,TRBV5-6,-,TGTGCCAGCAGCTTGCGGGAGCTCTATGGCTACACCTTC,CASSLRELYGYTF
TRBJ2-5,-,TRBV11-3,-,TGTGCCAGCAGCTTAGGAGGCGGACAAGAGACCCAGTACTTC,CASSLGGGQETQYF
TRBJ2-1,-,TRBV10-1,-,TGCGCCAGCTCGAGGGGGGGGTCCTACAATGAGCAGTTCTTC,CASSRGGSYNEQFF
TRBJ2-7,TRBD2,TRBV5-1,-,TGCGCCAGCAGCTCCGGACTAGCGGGAGCCCCAAGCTCCTACGAGCAGTACTTC,CASSSGLAGAPSSYEQYF
TRBJ1-1,TRBD1,TRBV2,-,TGTGCCAGCAGCAAAGACCGACAGGGGAACACTGAAGCTTTCTTT,CASSKDRQGNTEAFF
TRBJ1-5,TRBD1,TRBV11-3,-,TGTGCCAGCACTTTAGGTGACAGGGGTGGGCAGCCCCAGCATTTT,CASTLGDRGGQPQHF
TRBJ2-5,-,TRBV25-1,-,TGTGCCACCCTGAGCCGGGGCCAAGAGACCCAGTACTTC,CATLSRGQETQYF
TRBJ1-2,-,TRBV4-2,-,TGTGCCAGCAGCGCTGACGGCTATGGCTACACCTTC,CASSADGYGYTF